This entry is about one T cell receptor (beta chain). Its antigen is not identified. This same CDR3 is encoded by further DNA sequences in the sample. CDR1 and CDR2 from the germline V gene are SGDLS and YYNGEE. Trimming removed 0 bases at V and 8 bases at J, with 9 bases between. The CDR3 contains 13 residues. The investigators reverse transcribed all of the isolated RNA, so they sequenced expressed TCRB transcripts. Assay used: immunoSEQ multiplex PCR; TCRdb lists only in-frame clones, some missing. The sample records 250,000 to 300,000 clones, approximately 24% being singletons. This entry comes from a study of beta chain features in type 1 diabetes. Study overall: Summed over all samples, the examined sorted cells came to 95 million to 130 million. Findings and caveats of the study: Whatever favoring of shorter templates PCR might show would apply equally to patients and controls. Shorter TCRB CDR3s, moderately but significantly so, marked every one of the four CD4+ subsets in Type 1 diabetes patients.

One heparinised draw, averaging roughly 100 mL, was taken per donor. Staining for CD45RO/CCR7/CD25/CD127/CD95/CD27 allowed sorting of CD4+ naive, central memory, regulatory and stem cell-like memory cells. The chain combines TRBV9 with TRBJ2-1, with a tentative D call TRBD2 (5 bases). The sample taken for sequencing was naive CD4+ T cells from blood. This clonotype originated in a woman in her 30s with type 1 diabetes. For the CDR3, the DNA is TGTGCCAGCAGCGTAGGACTATTCGATGAGCAGTTCTTC. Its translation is CASSVGLFDEQFF.